This entry lists 27 T cell receptor beta chains sequenced from one sample in a study of blood T cell repertoires in COVID-19. TCRdb's copy holds only in-frame clones and misses some; the assay was immunoSEQ multiplex PCR. Here the sample spans around 150,000 clones, roughly four fifths being singletons. Material: peripheral blood. These TCRs come from a man aged 55 to 70 with active or convalescent COVID-19.

The chain combines TRBV11-2 with TRBJ2-1; 8 nucleotides line up with TRBD1. Germline loops: CDR1 SGHAT, CDR2 FQNNGV. The CDR3 is made up of 17 amino acids. V was pared by 0 bases and J by 2 bases, with 6 bases of the junction left unmatched. The CDR3: CASSLEGTGGTYNEQFF. As DNA, the CDR3 is TGTGCCAGCAGCTTAGAGGGAACAGGGGGAACCTACAATGAGCAGTTCTTC.

The chain employs TRBV7-2 and TRBJ2-2; 10 bases agree with TRBD1. Per germline, CDR1 SGHTA and CDR2 FQGNSA. This CDR3 has 16 amino acids. Trimming removed 1 base from V and 3 bases from J; junction bases left unmatched: 2. CDR3 DNA: TGTGCCAGCAGCTTAGTTGGGACAGGGGACACCGGGGAGCTGTTTTTT. This codes for CASSLVGTGDTGELFF.

V gene TRBV3-1 (or the pseudogene TRBV3-2) combines with J gene TRBJ1-6; maybe TRBD1 (5 bases). V was cut by 8 bases and J by 8 bases, with 10 bases left in between. The germline CDR1 and CDR2 sequences are LGHDT and YNNKEL (reference sequence). This CDR3 has 12 amino acids. In DNA, the CDR3 is TGTGCCAGCGGTTTCAGGGATTCACCCCTCCACTTT. Translating gives CASGFRDSPLHF.

The genes are TRBV15 and TRBJ2-7; 7 bases align to TRBD2. The germline gives CDR1 LNHNV, CDR2 YYDKDF (reference sequence). The CDR3 is 16 residues long. V gave up 0 bases and J gave up 5 bases; unmatched junction bases: 10. The CDR3 sequence is CATSREVKYGGDEQYF. CDR3 nucleotide sequence: TGTGCCACCAGCAGAGAGGTCAAATATGGGGGGGACGAGCAGTACTTC.

The genes are TRBV28 and TRBJ2-7; TRBD2 aligns across 8 bases. J gave up 5 bases and V 4 bases, and 16 bases lay outside the gene matches. The CDR3 loop spans 17 amino acids. The V gene's germline CDR1 is MDHEN and CDR2 SYDVKM. The CDR3 protein is CASSYEEGKRETHEQYF. CDR3 sequence (DNA): TGTGCCAGCAGTTACGAGGAGGGAAAGCGGGAGACCCACGAGCAGTACTTC.

The sample holds one count of this clone. This chain connects TRBV7-2 to TRBJ2-5, with D perhaps matching TRBD1 (5 bases). The CDR3 is 12 amino acids. Germline V gives CDR1 SGHTA, CDR2 FQGNSA. V was shortened by 4 bases and J by 5 bases, with 8 bases between the two germline ends. The DNA of the CDR3 is TGTGCCAGCAGCTGGGGCGTTGAGACCCAGTACTTC. It yields the protein CASSWGVETQYF.

This chain connects TRBV3-1 (or the pseudogene TRBV3-2) to TRBJ2-1; 7 bases align to TRBD2. The CDR3 has 15 amino acids. Trimming at V came to 0 bases and at J to 8 bases, leaving 7 bases not matched to a gene. Germline-derived CDR1 and CDR2 are LGHDT and YNNKEL (reference sequence). CDR3 in amino acids: CASSQEVGGPYEQFF. CDR3 bases: TGTGCCAGCAGCCAAGAGGTGGGAGGGCCCTATGAGCAGTTCTTC.

The chain links TRBV29-1 to TRBJ1-1, with a tentative D call TRBD1 (5 bases). The germline gives CDR1 SQVTM, CDR2 ANQGSEA. The germline V and J ends were trimmed by 4 bases and 0 bases, with 15 bases remaining between them. CDR3 length: 15 residues. The CDR3 DNA follows: TGCAGCGTTGTCCCGAGGTGGGGCATGAACACTGAAGCTTTCTTT. Amino acids: CSVVPRWGMNTEAFF.

A few counts support this clone. V and J are TRBV25-1 and TRBJ1-2; TRBD1 matches at 7 bases. Germline lookup yields CDR1 MGHDK and CDR2 SYGVNS. This CDR3 is built from 13 residues. V shed 9 bases and J 8 bases; nucleotides not matched to a gene: 12. The CDR3, as DNA: TGTGCCAGTACGGGTCTCCAGGGGGGAGGCTACACCTTC. Translated, it gives CASTGLQGGGYTF.

This chain links TRBV5-1 with TRBJ2-5; D might be TRBD1 (5 bases). The CDR3 is made up of 15 amino acids. The germline V gene has CDR1 SGHRS and CDR2 YFSETQ. The V gene lost 3 bases and the J gene lost 1 base, with 13 bases spanning the gap. CDR3 nucleotide sequence: TGCGCCAGCAGCTCGGCTACAGGTCCCCAAGAGACCCAGTACTTC. Translated: CASSSATGPQETQYF.

On this clone itself: The sample contains more than one DNA sequence encoding this CDR3. This chain joins TRBV5-1 and TRBJ1-5; 12 bases match TRBD1. The CDR3 contains 15 residues. Germline loops: CDR1 SGHRS, CDR2 YFSETQ. With V trimmed by 3 bases and J by 4 bases, 2 bases remained unmatched. The CDR3: CASSSGQGANQPQHF. CDR3 in DNA: TGCGCCAGCAGCTCGGGACAGGGGGCGAATCAGCCCCAGCATTTT.

This clone was counted only a few times. The chain carries TRBV2 and TRBJ1-5, with TRBD1 matching over 7 bases. The germline CDR1 and CDR2 sequences are SNHLY and FYNNEI. Trimming at V came to 5 bases and at J to 4 bases, leaving 5 bases not matched to a gene. This CDR3 is built from 14 residues. CDR3 region: CASSQGQENQPQHF. In DNA, the CDR3 is TGTGCCAGCAGTCAAGGACAGGAGAATCAGCCCCAGCATTTT.

This clone occurred once. V usage is TRBV29-1 and J usage is TRBJ2-7, with 9 bases that match TRBD2. CDR3 length: 12 amino acids. CDR1 and CDR2 from the germline V gene are SQVTM and ANQGSEA. V was clipped by 5 bases and J by 6 bases; unmatched bases: 5. The DNA of the CDR3 is TGCAGCGTTTGCGGGGGGGAAGTCGAGCAGTACTTC. Protein sequence: CSVCGGEVEQYF.

There are many counts of this clone. V is TRBV7-9 and J is TRBJ2-3, with 9 bases aligning to TRBD2. CDR1 and CDR2 (germline): SEHNR, FQNEAQ (reference sequence). CDR3 size: 17 residues. J lost 8 bases, V lost 5 bases, and 17 bases had no gene match. The DNA of the CDR3 is TGTGCCAGCAGCACTCGACTAGCGGCACTAACCAGTGCTACGCAGTATTTT. It specifies CASSTRLAALTSATQYF.

The chain recombines TRBV27 with TRBJ2-7; TRBD1 matches 11 bases. Germline trimming cut 6 bases from V and 4 bases from J; bases unmatched to any gene: 5. This CDR3 is built from 14 residues. Germline V CDR1 and CDR2: MNHEY, SMNVEV (reference sequence). CDR3 region: CASSEGTGGYEQYF. The DNA for the CDR3 is TGTGCCAGCAGCGAAGGGACAGGGGGATACGAGCAGTACTTC.

A few counts support this clone. The chain links TRBV10-1 to TRBJ1-5; maybe TRBD1 (6 bases). The CDR3 consists of 16 residues. V dropped 6 bases and J dropped 6 bases, with 21 bases sitting between them. Germline-derived CDR1 and CDR2 are WNHNN and SYGVQD (reference sequence). CDR3 residues: CASSENRTEGSQPQHF. The CDR3 bases are TGCGCCAGCAGCGAAAACCGGACAGAGGGAAGTCAGCCCCAGCATTTT.

The chain employs TRBV28 and TRBJ2-2; no clear D. The germline V gene has CDR1 MDHEN and CDR2 SYDVKM. The V gene lost 7 bases and the J gene lost 4 bases, with 13 bases spanning the gap. The CDR3 contains 14 residues. This chain's CDR3 is CASTPWALTGELFF. For the CDR3, the DNA is TGTGCCAGCACTCCTTGGGCCCTCACCGGGGAGCTGTTTTTT.

This CDR3 is CASSITAGRHYGYTF. The CDR3 DNA is TGTGCCAGTAGTATAACGGCAGGGAGGCACTATGGCTACACCTTC. The chain recombines TRBV19 with TRBJ1-2; TRBD1 is a possible D gene (5 bases). V shed 2 bases and J shed 3 bases, with 13 bases lying between them. From germline, CDR1 is LNHDA and CDR2 SQIVND (reference sequence). The CDR3 length is 15 residues.

The chain joins TRBV25-1 to TRBJ2-5; 7 bases match TRBD2. CDR1 and CDR2 from the germline V gene are MGHDK and SYGVNS. Trimming cost V 5 bases and J 8 bases; bases outside gene matches: 11. The CDR3 has 14 amino acids. In DNA, the CDR3 is TGTGCCAGCAGTCCCTTCCCTACGGGAGGAACCCAGTACTTC. Translation: CASSPFPTGGTQYF.

This clone showed up many times. The chain carries TRBV2 and TRBJ2-7, with 7 nucleotides matching TRBD1. Germline loops: CDR1 SNHLY, CDR2 FYNNEI. V shed 2 bases, J shed 2 bases, and the junction held 3 bases outside the gene matches. This CDR3 contains 14 residues. The CDR3 coding sequence is TGTGCCAGCAGTGAAACAGGGGACCCCTACGAGCAGTACTTC. It translates to CASSETGDPYEQYF.

The chain links TRBV5-1 to TRBJ1-1, with D maybe TRBD1 (5 bases). In germline, CDR1 is SGHRS, CDR2 YFSETQ. V shed 0 bases and J shed 1 base, with 7 bases lying between them. The CDR3 runs 14 residues. CDR3 coding DNA: TGCGCCAGCAGCTTGGACAGGCCGAACACTGAAGCTTTCTTT. The encoded protein is CASSLDRPNTEAFF.

J is TRBJ1-3 and V is TRBV27, with D maybe TRBD1 (5 bases). CDR3 length: 15 residues. Germline CDR1 is MNHEY and CDR2 is SMNVEV (reference sequence). V lost 5 bases and J 2 bases, leaving 13 bases between the germline ends. The DNA of the CDR3 is TGTGCCAGCAGTCTCAGGGCGGGGACTGGAAACACCATATATTTT. Translating gives CASSLRAGTGNTIYF.

V gene TRBV3-1 (or the pseudogene TRBV3-2) combines with J gene TRBJ1-3; weak D call: TRBD1 (5 bases). The V end lost 0 bases, the J end lost 2 bases, and 8 bases lay between the germline ends. Germline lookup yields CDR1 LGHDT and CDR2 YNNKEL (reference sequence). There are 15 residues in the CDR3. CDR3 sequence: CASSQEVRAGNTIYF. As DNA, the CDR3 is TGTGCCAGCAGCCAAGAGGTCAGGGCTGGAAACACCATATATTTT.

This sequence joins TRBV5-5 and TRBJ1-5; 7 positions agree with TRBD1. Trimming removed 4 bases from V and 7 bases from J; junction bases left unmatched: 8. CDR1 SGHKS and CDR2 YYEKEE come from the germline V gene (reference sequence). CDR3 length equals 14 residues. This chain's CDR3 is CASSPGTAGQPQHF. The CDR3 region has the DNA TGTGCCAGCAGCCCCGGGACAGCCGGCCAGCCCCAGCATTTT.

To note about this clone: The same CDR3 can be traced to other DNA sequences in this sample. This chain uses TRBV28 with TRBJ2-1; 7 nucleotides align to TRBD2. The germline V gene encodes CDR1 MDHEN and CDR2 SYDVKM. CDR3 length: 15 amino acids. Losses at the gene ends were 2 bases for V and 3 bases for J; bases not matched to a gene: 4. CDR3 sequence: CASSLGGRVYNEQFF. CDR3 DNA: TGTGCCAGCAGTTTAGGAGGGAGGGTCTACAATGAGCAGTTCTTC.

The chain is built from TRBV7-6 and TRBJ2-1; TRBD1 matches at 8 bases. The CDR3 has 15 residues. V lost 5 bases and J lost 3; bases outside the gene matches: 6. Germline V CDR1 and CDR2: SGHVS, FNYEAQ. The CDR3 region is CASSPAGQGYNEQFF. The CDR3 DNA is TGTGCCAGCAGCCCGGCCGGACAGGGCTACAATGAGCAGTTCTTC.

This clone was detected once. The chain employs TRBV3-1 (or the pseudogene TRBV3-2) and TRBJ2-1; 8 bases agree with TRBD2. CDR3 length: 14 amino acids. Germline lookup yields CDR1 LGHDT and CDR2 YNNKEL (reference sequence). The V and J ends lost 4 bases and 6 bases, in that order; junction bases with no gene match: 5. CDR3 in DNA: TGTGCCAGCAGCCGAACCGGGACTAGCAATGAGCAGTTCTTC. This translates into CASSRTGTSNEQFF.